This TCR beta chain emerged from a study of CD8+ T cells in alopecia areata. Points on this clone: The antigen is not known.

RNA, once extracted, was reverse transcribed into cDNA for use as the sequencing template. Here immunoSEQ multiplex PCR was the method, and the copy in TCRdb shows in-frame clones only, minus some. The table has 200,000 or so clones, around two fifths seen once. Treatment indicated: oral pan-JAK inhibitor, 5-10 mg twice daily. The V and J ends lost 7 bases and 6 bases, in that order; junction bases with no gene match: 9. The length of the CDR3 is 13 residues. Germline CDR1 and CDR2: SQVTM and ANQGSEA. Study results and limitations: Under tofacitinib, fewer expanded CD8+ clones appeared among the top 100 scalp clones. Many expanded lesional clones persisted in scalp and blood during tofacitinib treatment.

Sequences were derived from CD4+ T cells sorted from blood, sampled at approximately week 36, from a patient treated with tofacitinib. V and J are TRBV29-1 and TRBJ2-3; 8 bases fit TRBD1. This receptor was obtained from a human donor with alopecia areata. CDR3 amino acids: CSADGQGDDTQYF. As DNA, the CDR3 is TGCAGCGCCGACGGACAGGGCGACGATACGCAGTATTTT.